These T cell receptor beta chains were read from a single sample in a study of CD8+ T cells in alopecia areata. The method was immunoSEQ multiplex PCR; TCRdb's version includes in-frame clones alone and lacks a portion of them. The sample comprises some 25,000 clones, 52% of which are singletons, and roughly a third rests with the top ten. Sequences were obtained from NKG2D-high CD8+ T cells sorted from blood. All receptors come from a human donor with alopecia areata. The CDR3 runs from the conserved cysteine through the conserved F or W. D genes are given only for firm matches. Not every row has a clone size; where given, it reads once, few, many or a size class.

CASRDDGGLGQPQHF	TGTGCCAGCAGAGACGACGGGGGGTTGGGTCAGCCCCAGCATTTT	TRBV2	.	.	TRBJ1-5
CASSPPAASDNEQFF	TGTGCCAGCTCACCACCTGCGGCTAGCGACAATGAGCAGTTCTTC	TRBV18	.	large	TRBJ2-1
CASSLGGGPAYGYTF	TGTGCCAGCAGCTTGGGTGGAGGGCCGGCCTATGGCTACACCTTC	TRBV5-6	.	.	TRBJ1-2
CASSYSSDYEQYF	TGTGCCAGCAGTTACTCCAGCGACTACGAGCAGTACTTC	TRBV6-5	.	.	TRBJ2-7
CASSLAGEKLFF	TGTGCCAGCAGTTTAGCGGGGGAAAAACTGTTTTTT	TRBV27	.	.	TRBJ1-4
CASSESWGELFF	TGTGCCAGCAGTGAATCCTGGGGGGAGCTGTTTTTT	TRBV25-1	.	.	TRBJ2-2
CSVGEDYGYTF	TGCAGCGTTGGCGAGGACTATGGCTACACCTTC	TRBV29-1	.	once	TRBJ1-2
CASSFRGVPLYGYTF	TGTGCCAGCAGCTTCAGGGGGGTGCCTCTATATGGCTACACCTTC	TRBV13	TRBD1	few	TRBJ1-2
CASSPLGTYEQYF	TGTGCCAGCAGCCCACTCGGAACCTACGAGCAGTACTTC	TRBV6-6	.	.	TRBJ2-7
CASSLGYNEQFF	TGTGCCAGCAGCTTGGGGTACAATGAGCAGTTCTTC	TRBV7-9	.	.	TRBJ2-1
CASSLLAGGTTDTQYF	TGTGCCAGCAGTTTACTAGCGGGTGGGACCACAGATACGCAGTATTTT	TRBV27	TRBD2	.	TRBJ2-3
CASRPTRPQETQYF	TGCGCCAGCAGGCCCACGAGGCCACAAGAGACCCAGTACTTC	TRBV5-1	.	few	TRBJ2-5
CASSSTLAFFNHTQYF	TGTGCCAGCAGCTCGACTCTAGCGTTTTTCAATCATACGCAGTATTTT	TRBV7-9	.	.	TRBJ2-3
CASSPGWGLYRVDTEAFF	TGTGCCAGCAGCCCCGGCTGGGGGCTTTATAGGGTGGACACTGAAGCTTTCTTT	TRBV9	.	medium-sized	TRBJ1-1
CASSRQGLASGGELFF	TGTGCCAGCAGTCGACAGGGACTAGCGAGCGGCGGGGAGCTGTTTTTT	TRBV11-2	TRBD2	.	TRBJ2-2
CASSLTTENTGELFF	TGTGCCAGCAGCTTAACGACAGAGAACACCGGGGAGCTGTTTTTT	TRBV7-9	.	medium-sized	TRBJ2-2
CASGFLDRGVAGELFF	TGTGCTAGTGGTTTTCTCGACAGGGGGGTCGCCGGGGAGCTGTTTTTT	TRBV12-5	TRBD1	.	TRBJ2-2
CASSVSGGNEQFF	TGTGCCAGCAGCGTAAGCGGGGGGAATGAGCAGTTCTTC	TRBV9	TRBD2	.	TRBJ2-1
CASSHGDEQYF	TGTGCCAGCAGCCATGGGGACGAGCAGTACTTC	TRBV7-9	.	.	TRBJ2-7
CASSFPGPRIWGYTF	TGTGCCAGCAGTTTCCCTGGCCCACGGATATGGGGCTACACCTTC	TRBV28	.	few	TRBJ1-2
CASSETTGTEFTDTQYF	TGTGCCAGCAGTGAAACGACCGGGACAGAGTTCACAGATACGCAGTATTTT	TRBV6-1	TRBD1	many	TRBJ2-3
CASSQVAGQAHYGYTF	TGTGCCAGCAGCCAAGTGGCCGGGCAGGCGCACTATGGCTACACCTTC	TRBV14	.	.	TRBJ1-2
CASSPNSGNEQFF	TGTGCCAGCAGCCCGAATAGTGGGAATGAGCAGTTCTTC	TRBV7-3	.	.	TRBJ2-1
CASSWTGEQFF	TGTGCCAGCAGCTGGACAGGGGAGCAGTTCTTC	TRBV7-8	TRBD1	.	TRBJ2-1
CASSLSPYEQYF	TGTGCCAGCAGTTTGAGCCCCTACGAGCAGTACTTC	TRBV28	.	.	TRBJ2-7
CASNRLRTGMSSGANVLTF	TGTGCCAGCAACAGACTACGGACAGGGATGAGCTCTGGGGCCAACGTCCTGACTTTC	TRBV2	TRBD1	.	TRBJ2-6
CASSLAGQGWYEQYF	TGTGCCAGCAGTTTAGCCGGACAGGGGTGGTACGAGCAGTACTTC	TRBV11-2	TRBD1	.	TRBJ2-7
CASSVTSTDTQYF	TGTGCCAGCAGCGTAACCAGCACAGATACGCAGTATTTT	TRBV9	.	.	TRBJ2-3
CATHPSGPRVYEQYF	TGTGCCACACACCCTAGCGGCCCACGGGTCTACGAGCAGTACTTC	TRBV2	TRBD2	.	TRBJ2-7
CASSLLAGGPVETQYF	TGTGCCAGCAGCCTTCTAGCGGGAGGGCCGGTAGAGACCCAGTACTTC	TRBV6-6	TRBD2	.	TRBJ2-5
CASSHLQTQETQYF	TGTGCCAGCAGCCACCTCCAAACACAAGAGACCCAGTACTTC	TRBV14	.	many	TRBJ2-5
CASSTPGGSGSGNEQFF	TGTGCCAGCAGCACCCCCGGAGGTAGCGGGAGTGGTAATGAGCAGTTCTTC	TRBV11-2	TRBD2	.	TRBJ2-1
CASSYTAGGTDTQYF	TGTGCCAGCAGTTACACTGCGGGGGGCACAGATACGCAGTATTTT	TRBV6-5	TRBD2	.	TRBJ2-3
CASSVWGDRGGTDTQYF	TGTGCCAGCAGCGTATGGGGTGACAGGGGAGGCACAGATACGCAGTATTTT	TRBV9	TRBD1	once	TRBJ2-3
CASSLAATSGGTQRETQYF	TGTGCCAGCAGCTTAGCCGCTACGAGCGGAGGCACCCAGAGGGAGACCCAGTACTTC	TRBV7-9	.	.	TRBJ2-5
CSATPNDRRNTDTQYF	TGCAGCGCTACCCCGAATGACAGGAGAAACACAGATACGCAGTATTTT	TRBV29-1	.	.	TRBJ2-3
CATAATTGSGANVLTF	TGTGCCACCGCGGCAACTACAGGGAGTGGGGCCAACGTCCTGACTTTC	TRBV10-3	.	few	TRBJ2-6
CASSETSSSGSGYTQYF	TGTGCCAGCAGTGAAACGAGTTCTAGCGGGAGTGGATATACGCAGTATTTT	TRBV2	TRBD2	.	TRBJ2-3
CASSFTPNSNQPQHF	TGTGCCAGCAGTTTCACGCCGAATAGCAATCAGCCCCAGCATTTT	TRBV27	.	.	TRBJ1-5
CASSPGTGGYGYTF	TGTGCCAGCAGCCCCGGGACAGGGGGGTATGGCTACACCTTC	TRBV28	TRBD1	few	TRBJ1-2
CASVLGQGNTGELFF	TGCGCCAGCGTATTGGGGCAGGGGAACACCGGGGAGCTGTTTTTT	TRBV4-1	.	few	TRBJ2-2
CASSQEAGASTDTQYF	TGCGCCAGCAGCCAAGAGGCGGGGGCGAGCACAGATACGCAGTATTTT	TRBV4-1	.	few	TRBJ2-3
CASIQRTGEETQYF	TGTGCCAGCATCCAACGGACAGGGGAAGAGACCCAGTACTTC	TRBV2	TRBD1	.	TRBJ2-5
CAISESRAGDSSYNEQFF	TGTGCCATCAGTGAGTCGCGAGCGGGAGACAGCTCCTACAATGAGCAGTTCTTC	TRBV10-3	TRBD2	.	TRBJ2-1
CASSADLNSYNEQFF	TGCGCCAGCAGTGCGGACCTTAACTCCTACAATGAGCAGTTCTTC	TRBV10-1	.	.	TRBJ2-1
CASSPAGGTQFF	TGTGCCAGCAGCCCCGCAGGAGGGACGCAGTTCTTC	TRBV7-3	.	few	TRBJ2-1
CASSINGDYGYTF	TGTGCCAGTAGTATCAACGGAGACTATGGCTACACCTTC	TRBV19	.	few	TRBJ1-2
CASSFYGGAYEQYF	TGTGCCAGCAGCTTCTACGGGGGAGCCTACGAGCAGTACTTC	TRBV7-3	.	.	TRBJ2-7
CAIGDRGQYYTGELFF	TGTGCCATCGGGGACAGGGGCCAGTATTACACCGGGGAGCTGTTTTTT	TRBV10-3	TRBD1	.	TRBJ2-2
CASIGLRSEAFF	TGTGCCAGCATAGGGCTGAGATCTGAAGCTTTCTTT	TRBV7-9	.	.	TRBJ1-1